The 24 T cell receptor beta chains below come from one sample, sequenced in a study of cytomegalovirus exposure and HLA in healthy donors. 13 Jbeta primers and 60 Vbeta primers were used for the PCR. TCRdb's copy holds only in-frame clones and misses some; the assay was immunoSEQ multiplex PCR. The sample lists around 94,000 clones, around 69% seen once, with under 5% in the top ten. Sequenced material: PBMCs. The receptors stem from a young man in good health and CMV-seronegative.

About this clone: The same CDR3 is also encoded by other DNA sequences in this sample. The chain links TRBV30 to TRBJ1-5, with 7 bases aligning to TRBD1. The CDR3 covers 15 residues. V was clipped by 4 bases and J by 6 bases; unmatched bases: 12. Germline CDR1 reads GTSNPN; CDR2 reads SVGIG (reference sequence). The CDR3 nucleotides are TGTGCCTGGAAGAGGGGTCAGGGGGGCGGTCAGCCCCAGCATTTT. It codes for CAWKRGQGGGQPQHF.

The chain combines TRBV11-2 with TRBJ1-2, with 10 bases identical to TRBD1. Unmatched junction bases numbered 9, after V lost 5 bases and J lost 3 bases. Germline CDR1 reads SGHAT; CDR2 reads FQNNGV. This CDR3 has 16 amino acids. This chain's CDR3 is CASSRLRDRGDYGYTF. The CDR3 bases are TGTGCCAGCAGCAGGCTCCGGGACAGGGGCGACTATGGCTACACCTTC.

The chain joins TRBV11-2 to TRBJ1-4; D not certain. V was clipped by 1 base and J by 3 bases, with 12 bases between them. CDR1 is SGHAT, CDR2 FQNNGV, per germline. This CDR3 spans 16 amino acids. The CDR3 spells CASSLVWVGANEKLFF. DNA for the CDR3: TGTGCCAGCAGCTTAGTGTGGGTCGGGGCTAATGAAAAACTGTTTTTT. The whole variable domain, filled in from reference TRBV11-2 and TRBJ1-4, reads EAGVAQSPRYKIIEKRQSVAFWCNPISGHATLYWYQQILGQGPKLLIQFQNNGVVDDSQLPKDRFSAERLKGVDSTLKIQPAKLEDSAVYLCASSLVWVGANEKLFFGSGTQLSVL.

The sample holds a few counts of this clone. The V gene is TRBV4-3, the J gene TRBJ2-5; D perhaps matches TRBD2 (5 bases). The CDR3 runs to 16 residues. CDR1 and CDR2 (germline): LGHNA, YSLEER. V shed 1 base and J shed 4 bases, with 16 bases lying between them. Here the CDR3 DNA reads TGCGCCAGCAGCCAAGTCGGAGGTCGCGGAGGAGAGACCCAGTACTTC. Translating it yields CASSQVGGRGGETQYF.

V is TRBV4-1 and J is TRBJ2-7, with D maybe TRBD2 (6 bases). CDR1 and CDR2 from the germline V gene are MGHRA and YSYEKL. Trimming cost V 3 bases and J 5 bases, with 20 bases left between them. The CDR3 spans 16 residues. The CDR3 coding sequence is TGCGCCAGCAGCCAGTTAGGGCGGGACTCTCGGAACGAGCAGTACTTC. Amino acids: CASSQLGRDSRNEQYF.

Comment on this clone: The same CDR3 also results from other DNA sequences found in this sample. This chain connects TRBV28 to TRBJ2-1, with 9 bases aligning to TRBD2. The ends lost 2 bases at V and 4 bases at J; junction bases unmatched: 6. Per germline, CDR1 MDHEN and CDR2 SYDVKM. This CDR3 spans 16 amino acids. The CDR3 region is CASSLNRLAVYNEQFF. CDR3 DNA: TGTGCCAGCAGTTTAAATCGACTAGCGGTTTACAATGAGCAGTTCTTC.

The chain combines TRBV7-9 with TRBJ2-7, with a possible D match to TRBD1 (5 bases). The V end was cut by 2 bases, the J end by 1 base, with 12 bases between. This CDR3 spans 15 amino acids. Germline V gene sequence: CDR1 SEHNR, CDR2 FQNEAQ (reference sequence). The CDR3 is CASSLQGDKSYEQYF. The CDR3 coding sequence is TGTGCCAGCAGCTTACAGGGTGACAAATCCTACGAGCAGTACTTC.

The chain links TRBV4-3 to TRBJ2-5; 12 bases fit TRBD2. J lost 5 bases, V lost 4 bases, and 5 bases had no gene match. Germline values: CDR1 LGHNA, CDR2 YSLEER. The CDR3 has 15 residues. The CDR3 DNA sequence: TGCGCCAGCAGCCGGACTAGCGGGGCCACGGAGACCCAGTACTTC. Protein: CASSRTSGATETQYF.

The genes are TRBV6-5 and TRBJ2-2; the D gene is possibly TRBD1 (5 bases). The CDR3 consists of 13 residues. Trimming cost V 0 bases and J 6 bases, with 5 bases left between them. The germline CDR1 and CDR2 sequences are MNHEY and SVGAGI. For the CDR3, the DNA is TGTGCCAGCAGTTACTCCAGGGCCGGGGAGCTGTTTTTT. It translates to CASSYSRAGELFF.

The CDR3 sequence is CASSGLAGGLFTDTQYF. The CDR3 nucleotides are TGCGCCAGCAGCGGACTAGCGGGAGGTCTTTTCACAGATACGCAGTATTTT. The rearrangement uses TRBV5-1 and TRBJ2-3; 14 bases are a match to TRBD2. With 4 bases clipped from V and 2 bases from J, the junction kept 6 bases outside the gene matches. Germline V gives CDR1 SGHRS, CDR2 YFSETQ. The CDR3 spans 17 residues.

The chain is built from TRBV7-2 and TRBJ2-1; TRBD1 matches 8 bases. The V and J ends lost 2 bases and 5 bases, in that order; junction bases with no gene match: 11. The CDR3 spans 17 residues. The germline V gene has CDR1 SGHTA and CDR2 FQGNSA. CDR3 residues: CASSLYGVDRGHNEQFF. For the CDR3, the DNA is TGTGCCAGCAGCTTATACGGGGTAGACAGGGGACACAATGAGCAGTTCTTC.

The chain couples TRBV4-1 to TRBJ2-3; possible D gene TRBD1, 6 bases. The CDR3 sequence is 16 residues long. V lost 2 bases and J lost 2, with 14 bases in between. Germline V CDR1 and CDR2: MGHRA, YSYEKL. As DNA, the CDR3 is TGCGCCAGCAGCCAATTCGACAGGAGGTTCACAGATACGCAGTATTTT. Translation: CASSQFDRRFTDTQYF.

The chain is built from TRBV11-2 and TRBJ2-1; 10 bases are a match to TRBD2. The CDR3 spans 18 residues. J gave up 4 bases and V 5 bases, and 14 bases lay outside the gene matches. Germline V lookup: CDR1 SGHAT, CDR2 FQNNGV. CDR3 loop: CASSPVGGTSGEYNEQFF. Written as DNA, the CDR3 is TGTGCCAGCAGCCCTGTGGGGGGTACTAGCGGGGAATACAATGAGCAGTTCTTC.

V gene TRBV2 combines with J gene TRBJ1-2, with 8 positions matching TRBD1. Losses at the gene ends were 6 bases for V and 6 bases for J; bases not matched to a gene: 18. The CDR3 spans 17 residues. Germline V gene lookup returns CDR1 SNHLY and CDR2 FYNNEI. The CDR3 loop reads CASRVRQGAPIGDGYTF. The CDR3 DNA follows: TGTGCCAGCAGGGTCCGGCAGGGGGCGCCGATTGGGGATGGCTACACCTTC.

Worth noting for this clone: At one end the junction does not follow the germline gene, possibly because of a read error. V is TRBV7-9 and J is TRBJ2-5, with TRBD2 identical over 8 bases. The CDR3 is 12 amino acids. Germline CDR1 SEHNR, CDR2 FQNEAQ (reference sequence). The CDR3 here is CSSSPGGGTQYF. CDR3 DNA: TGTTCCAGCAGCCCCGGGGGGGGGACCCAGTACTTC.

The chain employs TRBV5-1 and TRBJ2-6; TRBD1 matches 7 bases. CDR1 is SGHRS, CDR2 YFSETQ, per germline. The CDR3 has 17 amino acids. Trimming at V came to 2 bases and at J to 2 bases, leaving 7 bases not matched to a gene. CDR3 coding DNA: TGCGCCAGCAGCTTACGACAGGGAACTCCTGGGGCCAACGTCCTGACTTTC. It encodes CASSLRQGTPGANVLTF.

This chain uses TRBV7-9 with TRBJ1-2, with D maybe TRBD1 (6 bases). The germline V gene encodes CDR1 SEHNR and CDR2 FQNEAQ (reference sequence). CDR3 length: 12 residues. CDR3 loop: CSLRTANYGYTF. The CDR3 DNA follows: TGTTCCTTACGGACAGCTAACTATGGCTACACCTTC.

The chain has TRBV27 and TRBJ2-3; 8 positions match TRBD2. Losses at the gene ends were 4 bases for V and 0 bases for J; bases not matched to a gene: 3. This CDR3 comprises 15 residues. Germline V gives CDR1 MNHEY, CDR2 SMNVEV (reference sequence). The CDR3 region has the DNA TGTGCCAGCAGTTCGGGCGGGAGGAGCACAGATACGCAGTATTTT. Translating gives CASSSGGRSTDTQYF.

The genes are TRBV4-1 and TRBJ1-2; 8 bases are shared with TRBD1. The CDR3 length is 18 residues. Germline CDR1 MGHRA, CDR2 YSYEKL. V shed 1 base, J shed 0 bases, and the junction held 10 bases outside the gene matches. The CDR3 protein is CASSQGRQGQVANYGYTF. For the CDR3, the DNA is TGCGCCAGCAGCCAAGGCAGACAGGGGCAGGTGGCTAACTATGGCTACACCTTC.

This clone was detected only a few times. This chain uses TRBV18 with TRBJ2-1; 10 bases agree with TRBD1. From germline, CDR1 is KGHSH and CDR2 LQKENI. Trimming took 3 bases from V and 4 from J; bases not matched to a gene: 12. This CDR3 comprises 18 residues. The CDR3 nucleotides are TGTGCCAGCTCACCCCCCCGGGACAGGGGCCGAGCATACAATGAGCAGTTCTTC. It translates to CASSPPRDRGRAYNEQFF.

DNA of the CDR3: TGTGCCAGCAGTGCCAGGGATGGGAGCAATCAGCCCCAGCATTTT. It encodes CASSARDGSNQPQHF. This sequence joins TRBV6-5 and TRBJ1-5; a weak D match, TRBD1 (5 bases). Trimming took off 5 bases at V and 1 base at J, with 12 bases between the two ends. Germline loops: CDR1 MNHEY, CDR2 SVGAGI. The CDR3 consists of 15 residues.

With respect to this clone: One end of the junction is discordant with germline, which a read error may explain. The chain recombines TRBV6-6 with TRBJ1-1; 10 nucleotides agree with TRBD1. Germline assignment: CDR1 MNHNY and CDR2 SVGAGI (reference sequence). The CDR3 spans 15 residues. The CDR3 here is CASSYRGQGNAEAFF. The CDR3 nucleotides read TGTGCCAGCAGTTACCGGGGACAGGGGAACGCTGAAGCTTTCTTT.

This chain uses TRBV27 with TRBJ1-3; the match to TRBD1 covers 7 bases. CDR1 and CDR2 from the germline V gene are MNHEY and SMNVEV (reference sequence). With 6 bases clipped from V and 0 bases from J, the junction kept 5 bases outside the gene matches. The CDR3 spans 15 residues. The CDR3 region is CASRPTGPSGNTIYF. The CDR3 DNA reads TGTGCCAGCAGGCCGACAGGGCCCTCTGGAAACACCATATATTTT.

The chain is built from TRBV19 and TRBJ2-3; 7 bases map to TRBD1. CDR1 is LNHDA, CDR2 SQIVND, per germline (reference sequence). The CDR3 length is 15 residues. The V segment lost 6 bases and the J segment 0 bases; nucleotides outside the gene matches: 6. CDR3 nucleotides: TGTGCCAGTAGGAACAGGGGAACTAGCACAGATACGCAGTATTTT. This gives the protein CASRNRGTSTDTQYF.